The rows below give T cell receptor beta chains drawn from one sample of a study of early T cells in non-severe SARS-CoV-2 infection. One entry per CDR3 protein results from TCRdb running MiXCR on the 5' RACE reads. The sample records under 80,000 distinct CDR3 sequences, 10% to 15% being singletons. The sequencing sample was made of whole blood. Receptors were obtained from an adult who was a healthcare worker with PCR-confirmed SARS-CoV-2 infection or an uninfected control (not recorded which). CDR3s include the opening cysteine and the closing phenylalanine or tryptophan. A D gene is named only where the DNA matches it firmly. Only some rows state a clone size, as once, few, many or a class for expanded clones.

J,D,length,size,V,CDR3,DNA
TRBJ1-1,TRBD1,13,many,TRBV12-3/TRBV12-4,CASSRQGRPEAFF,TGTGCCAGCAGCCGACAGGGGAGGCCTGAAGCTTTCTTT
TRBJ1-2,-,11,many,TRBV5-1,CASSSVYGYTF,TGCGCCAGCAGCTCCGTCTATGGCTACACCTTC
TRBJ2-1,TRBD1,15,few,TRBV7-6,CASSRRTGIGGEQFF,TGTGCCAGCAGCAGGCGGACAGGGATTGGGGGTGAGCAGTTCTTC
TRBJ2-2,TRBD2,16,few,TRBV25-1,CARWPISGAVSGELFF,TGTGCCAGATGGCCGATTAGCGGGGCCGTGAGCGGGGAGCTGTTTTTT
TRBJ2-7,TRBD2,13,-,TRBV20-1,CSARGEGTYEQYF,TGCAGTGCTAGAGGGGAGGGGACCTACGAGCAGTACTTC
TRBJ2-1,-,15,many,TRBV11-2,CASSPLNPGDNEQFF,TGTGCCAGCAGCCCCCTGAACCCTGGGGACAATGAGCAGTTCTTC
TRBJ1-5,-,13,-,TRBV6-1,CASSSDGFQPQHF,TGTGCCAGCAGTTCGGACGGGTTTCAGCCCCAGCATTTT
TRBJ2-3,-,13,many,TRBV3-1,CASSLRTTDTQYF,TGTGCCAGCAGCCTCCGGACGACAGATACGCAGTATTTT
TRBJ1-3,-,15,-,TRBV3-1,CASSQDPREGNTIYF,TGTGCCAGCAGCCAAGACCCCCGCGAGGGGAACACCATATATTTT
TRBJ1-1,TRBD1,14,many,TRBV9,CASSPETGFTEAFF,TGTGCCAGCAGCCCGGAGACAGGGTTCACTGAAGCTTTCTTT
TRBJ2-6,TRBD1,18,-,TRBV5-4,CASSAGQVLFSGANVLTF,TGTGCCAGCAGCGCGGGACAGGTGCTTTTCTCTGGGGCCAACGTCCTGACTTTC
TRBJ1-2,-,16,many,TRBV10-3,CAISEGNRAGRSGYTF,TGTGCCATCAGTGAGGGGAACAGGGCTGGAAGGTCTGGCTACACCTTC
TRBJ1-2,TRBD1,14,few,TRBV12-3/TRBV12-4,CASRGQGNIYGYTF,TGTGCCAGCAGGGGACAGGGAAATATCTATGGCTACACCTTC
TRBJ1-1,TRBD1,13,-,TRBV18,CASSGTGIPEAFF,TGTGCCAGTTCCGGGACAGGGATCCCTGAAGCTTTCTTT
TRBJ1-3,TRBD1,15,-,TRBV12-5,CASGLPTGPKNTIYF,TGTGCTAGTGGTCTACCGACAGGGCCAAAAAACACCATATATTTT
TRBJ2-1,TRBD2,15,many,TRBV20-1,CSAPQTSGGFNEQFF,TGCAGTGCTCCTCAAACGAGCGGGGGGTTCAATGAGCAGTTCTTC
TRBJ1-5,TRBD1,16,many,TRBV19,CASTVTGAYSNQPQHF,TGTGCCAGTACCGTGACAGGGGCATATAGCAATCAGCCCCAGCATTTT
TRBJ2-1,-,16,many,TRBV14,CASSQGTIYGIDEQFF,TGTGCCAGCAGCCAAGGAACGATCTACGGGATTGATGAGCAGTTCTTC
TRBJ2-1,-,12,-,TRBV6-6,CASSYSHNEQFF,TGTGCCAGCAGTTACTCCCACAATGAGCAGTTCTTC
TRBJ2-5,-,14,-,TRBV5-5,CASSTQELQETQYF,TGTGCCAGCAGCACCCAGGAGCTTCAAGAGACCCAGTACTTC
TRBJ2-4,TRBD2,16,many,TRBV12-3/TRBV12-4,CASSSRGAFFKNIQYF,TGTGCCAGCAGTTCGCGGGGGGCCTTTTTCAAAAACATTCAGTACTTC
TRBJ2-5,-,15,-,TRBV4-1,CASSPLDGKRETQYF,TGCGCCAGCAGCCCCTTGGACGGGAAGCGGGAGACCCAGTACTTC
TRBJ2-2,-,16,few,TRBV6-1,CASSPRDTANTGELFF,TGTGCCAGCAGTCCGCGGGACACCGCGAACACCGGGGAGCTGTTTTTT
TRBJ2-5,-,13,many,TRBV27,CASSPGEVKTQYF,TGTGCCAGCAGTCCTGGGGAAGTAAAGACCCAGTACTTC
TRBJ1-1,-,14,-,TRBV20-1,CSARGAPSNTEAFF,TGCAGTGCTAGAGGGGCGCCATCGAACACTGAAGCTTTCTTT
TRBJ1-4,TRBD1,15,many,TRBV29-1,CSVEGSGQGDEKLFF,TGCAGCGTTGAAGGGTCGGGACAGGGTGACGAAAAACTGTTTTTT
TRBJ2-1,TRBD2,17,many,TRBV18,CASSPPVLAGGVHEQFF,TGTGCCAGCTCACCACCCGTTCTGGCGGGGGGTGTTCATGAGCAGTTCTTC
TRBJ1-5,-,16,few,TRBV5-6,CASSSLGSGPDQPQHF,TGTGCCAGCAGCTCTCTGGGATCAGGTCCAGATCAGCCCCAGCATTTT
TRBJ1-6,TRBD1,15,many,TRBV7-2,CASSKGTGYSSPLHF,TGTGCCAGCAGCAAAGGGACAGGGTATAGTTCACCCCTCCACTTT